A selection of T cell receptor beta chains follows, all from one sample in a study of read filtering for tumor transcriptome and immune sequencing. TCRdb reprocessed the reads with MiXCR, giving one entry per CDR3 protein. The sample consists of 39,000 or so distinct CDR3 sequences, about an eighth of them appearing once. The material sequenced was a population of CD138-negative cells sorted from bone marrow. These TCRs come from a donor at least 40 years old with multiple myeloma. Both conserved end residues are part of each CDR3. The D gene is left open where the match is weak. Some rows have no size entry. The others give once, few or many, or a class for an expanded clone.

d_call j_call clone_size v_call cdr3_nt cdr3_aa
- TRBJ1-1 many TRBV9 TGTGCCAGCAGCGTAGCGGGGCAGGGTGCTGAAGCTTTCTTT CASSVAGQGAEAFF
- TRBJ2-1 many TRBV12-3/TRBV12-4 TGTGCCAGCAGTTTTTCCTCGAATGAGCAGTTCTTC CASSFSSNEQFF
TRBD2 TRBJ2-5 few TRBV28 TGTGCCAGCAGTTTAGCGGGAGGAAGGGAGACCCAGTACTTC CASSLAGGRETQYF
TRBD2 TRBJ2-1 many TRBV20-1 TGCAGTGCTAGAGGAGGGACTAGCGGGAGTAGATGGAATGAGCAGTTCTTC CSARGGTSGSRWNEQFF
- TRBJ1-5 many TRBV7-9 TGTGCCAGCAGCAACGGAAATCAGCCCCAGCATTTT CASSNGNQPQHF
TRBD2 TRBJ2-1 many TRBV28 TGTGCCAGCAGTTTAGCTAGCGGGAAGGATGAGCAGTTCTTC CASSLASGKDEQFF
- TRBJ2-7 many TRBV6-5 TGTGCCAGCCAGCTCCAGGGTAGCGCCTCCTACGAGCAGTACTTC CASQLQGSASYEQYF
- TRBJ1-1 many TRBV7-9 TGTGCCAGCAGCTCCCTGGGGCACGCTTTCTTT CASSSLGHAFF
TRBD2 TRBJ2-1 many TRBV6-2/TRBV6-3 TGTGCCAGCATGGGGACTAGCGGGTACAATGAGCAGTTCTTC CASMGTSGYNEQFF
TRBD1 TRBJ1-5 many TRBV28 TGTGCCAGCGTCAGAGGGGGCGCGAAGGCCAATCAGCCCCAGCATTTT CASVRGGAKANQPQHF
- TRBJ1-1 - TRBV12-3/TRBV12-4 TGTGCCAGCAGTTTACGGCCAGGGAGTTACCCTGAAGCTTTCTTT CASSLRPGSYPEAFF
TRBD1 TRBJ1-5 many TRBV28 TGTGCCAGCAGTTTAGTCCCACAGGGGAAACAGCCCCAGCATTTT CASSLVPQGKQPQHF
TRBD2 TRBJ2-3 many TRBV5-4 TGTGCCAGCAGTTTGGGCGGGAGGGCAGACACAGATACGCAGTATTTT CASSLGGRADTDTQYF
TRBD1 TRBJ2-1 many TRBV20-1 TGCAGTGCTAGAGCGAGGGACAGGGCAGATAGATCCTACAATGAGCAGTTCTTC CSARARDRADRSYNEQFF
- TRBJ2-2 many TRBV29-1 TGCAGCGTCAATGGGTGGGGGTCCGGGGAGCTGTTTTTT CSVNGWGSGELFF
- TRBJ2-3 many TRBV6-2/TRBV6-3 TGTGCCAGCAGTTACGACCCAACCATCTCAGATACGCAGTATTTT CASSYDPTISDTQYF
- TRBJ2-2 many TRBV10-1 TGCGCCAGCAGTGAGTTTCGAGGGATCGCCGGGGAGCTGTTTTTT CASSEFRGIAGELFF
- TRBJ2-7 many TRBV29-1 TGCAGCGTTCCAGTTGGGGCCTACGAGCAGTACTTC CSVPVGAYEQYF
- TRBJ2-1 - TRBV29-1 TGCAGCGCGCATAGAGGGAGTGATGAGCAGTTCTTC CSAHRGSDEQFF
- TRBJ2-7 many TRBV20-1 TGCAGTGCTATACAACCGGGACGAACGTCCCACGAGCAGTACTTC CSAIQPGRTSHEQYF
TRBD1 TRBJ1-1 many TRBV12-3/TRBV12-4 TGTGCCAGCAGTTTTAAGTGGCAACCACAGGGGGCGCGGAAAACTGAAGCTTTCTTT CASSFKWQPQGARKTEAFF
TRBD2 TRBJ2-5 many TRBV20-1 TGCAGTGCTAGAACGGGACTAGCGGGAGTAGACGGCCAAGAGACCCAGTACTTC CSARTGLAGVDGQETQYF
- TRBJ1-1 many TRBV7-3 TGTGCCAGCAGCGCCTTGGGGGGGATCATGAACACTGAAGCTTTCTTT CASSALGGIMNTEAFF
TRBD2 TRBJ2-1 - TRBV15 TGTGCCACCAGCAGAGAGGAGCGGGAAACCTACAATGAGCAGTTCTTC CATSREERETYNEQFF
- TRBJ2-1 - TRBV4-1 TGCGTCAGCAGCCAAGTGGGGGTTTACAATGAGCAGTTCTTC CVSSQVGVYNEQFF
- TRBJ2-3 many TRBV20-1 TGCAGTGCTAGTAGGGACACAGGCACAGATACGCAGTATTTT CSASRDTGTDTQYF
- TRBJ1-1 many TRBV4-1 TGCGCCAGCAGCCAAGTGGTAAGGAACACTGAAGCTTTCTTT CASSQVVRNTEAFF